The next 6 T cell receptor beta chains were all read from a single sample in a study of radiation and T cells in renal cell carcinoma. The protocol was immunoSEQ multiplex PCR, while the TCRdb copy is restricted to in-frame clones and leaves out a portion. The sample holds about 150,000 clones, around 89% seen once. Time point in this sample: baseline pretreatment blood. Treatment denoted: 15 Gy SBRT to primary tumor, nephrectomy 4 weeks later. The source was blood, collected from a patient whose treatment included radiotherapy and nephrectomy. These receptors were obtained from a woman between 70 and 85 years old with renal cell carcinoma.

V and J are TRBV4-2 and TRBJ2-7; tentatively, D is TRBD1 or TRBD2 (5 bases each). Germline V gene sequence: CDR1 LGHNA, CDR2 YNFKEQ. The CDR3 is 15 amino acids. V was pared by 2 bases and J by 0 bases, with 11 bases between. CDR3 DNA: TGTGCCAGCAGCCAATCCGGGACCGGCTCCTACGAGCAGTACTTC. This encodes CASSQSGTGSYEQYF.

This chain uses TRBV7-2 with TRBJ2-1, with 10 bases that match TRBD2. CDR1 and CDR2 from the germline V gene are SGHTA and FQGNSA. The CDR3 is 15 residues long. The V segment lost 5 bases and the J segment 3 bases; nucleotides outside the gene matches: 4. The CDR3 nucleotides read TGTGCCAGCAGCACCGGGACTAGCGACTACAATGAGCAGTTCTTC. This gives the protein CASSTGTSDYNEQFF.

The chain employs TRBV19 and TRBJ1-2, with TRBD1 matching over 8 bases. The CDR3 has 13 amino acids. Trimming cost V 4 bases and J 6 bases; bases outside gene matches: 4. The germline V gene encodes CDR1 LNHDA and CDR2 SQIVND (reference sequence). The CDR3 is CASSTGQGNGYTF. CDR3 sequence (DNA): TGTGCCAGTAGTACCGGACAGGGCAATGGCTACACCTTC.

This clone has just a few counts. Written as DNA, the CDR3 is TGCGCCAGCAGCGCCCTCCAGGGGCCTATGAACACTGAAGCTTTCTTT. Protein: CASSALQGPMNTEAFF. V gene TRBV5-1 combines with J gene TRBJ1-1; D possibly corresponds to TRBD1 (6 bases). V gave up 4 bases and J gave up 0 bases, with 16 bases separating them. This CDR3 is built from 16 residues. Germline CDR1 and CDR2: SGHRS and YFSETQ.

The genes are TRBV19 and TRBJ1-2; D unclear. Germline lookup yields CDR1 LNHDA and CDR2 SQIVND (reference sequence). The CDR3 runs to 13 residues. V lost 4 bases and J lost 8, with 14 bases in between. CDR3 bases: TGTGCCAGTAGTAAACAAGGGAGTCTCGGCTACACCTTC. Its translation is CASSKQGSLGYTF.

The CDR3 DNA reads as TGTGCCAGCTTGGCTTCAGGGTTTTTTGAAAAACTGTTTTTT. This codes for CASLASGFFEKLFF. The chain couples TRBV2 to TRBJ1-4; a possible D gene is TRBD1 (5 bases). The CDR3 runs to 14 residues. Germline V lookup: CDR1 SNHLY, CDR2 FYNNEI. V dropped 8 bases and J dropped 7 bases, with 17 bases sitting between them.